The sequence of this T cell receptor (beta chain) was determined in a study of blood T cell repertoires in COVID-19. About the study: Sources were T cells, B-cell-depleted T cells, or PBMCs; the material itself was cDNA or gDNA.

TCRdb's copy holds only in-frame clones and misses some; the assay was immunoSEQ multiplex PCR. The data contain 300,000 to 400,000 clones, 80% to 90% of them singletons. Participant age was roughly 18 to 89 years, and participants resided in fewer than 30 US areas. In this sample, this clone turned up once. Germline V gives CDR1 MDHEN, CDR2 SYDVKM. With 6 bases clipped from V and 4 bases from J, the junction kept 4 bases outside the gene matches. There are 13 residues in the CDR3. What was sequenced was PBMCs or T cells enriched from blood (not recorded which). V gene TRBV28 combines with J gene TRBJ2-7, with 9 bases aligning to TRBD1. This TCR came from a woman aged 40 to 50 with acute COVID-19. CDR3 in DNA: TGTGCCAGCAGCAACAGGGGGCGGTACGAGCAGTACTTC. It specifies CASSNRGRYEQYF.